One sample yielded the 19 T cell receptor beta chains listed below, sequenced in a study of blood T cell repertoires in COVID-19. Only in-frame clones appear in the TCRdb table, and some are missing; sequencing was by immunoSEQ multiplex PCR. The sample yields fewer than 300,000 clones, about nine tenths seen once. Sequenced sample: peripheral blood. Receptors were obtained from a man aged 50-60 years with COVID-19, enrolled during active disease.

Worth noting for this clone: The junction departs from germline at one end; a sequencing error may be responsible. The rearrangement links TRBV29-1 to TRBJ1-2, with 7 bases fitting TRBD1. The V gene's germline CDR1 is SQVTM and CDR2 ANQGSEA. There are 12 residues in the CDR3. CDR3 in amino acids: CSVERDSELRAF. CDR3 DNA: TGCAGCGTTGAAAGGGACAGTGAGCTTAGAGCTTTC. Drawing the rest from reference TRBV29-1 and TRBJ1-2, the complete variable domain is SAVISQKPSRDICQRGTSLTIQCQVDSQVTMMFWYRQQPGQSLTLIATANQGSEATYESGFVIDKFPISRPNLTFSTLTVSNMSPEDSSIYLCSVERDSELRAFGSGTRLTVV.

The chain couples TRBV30 to TRBJ1-5; the match to TRBD1 covers 8 bases. The CDR3 runs to 13 residues. The V segment lost 5 bases and the J segment 3 bases; nucleotides outside the gene matches: 3. CDR1 and CDR2 (germline): GTSNPN, SVGIG (reference sequence). CDR3 in amino acids: CAWGQGLNQPQHF. DNA for the CDR3: TGTGCCTGGGGACAGGGTCTCAATCAGCCCCAGCATTTT.

V gene TRBV24-1 combines with J gene TRBJ2-1, with 7 bases identical to TRBD2. J was trimmed by 9 bases and V by 4 bases; bases with no gene match: 2. This CDR3 region has 12 residues. CDR1 and CDR2 from the germline V gene are KGHDR and SFDVKD. The CDR3: CATSEGRGEQFF. Here the CDR3 DNA reads TGTGCCACCAGTGAGGGGAGGGGTGAGCAGTTCTTC.

The V and J genes are TRBV5-1 and TRBJ2-2; 7 bases fit TRBD1. CDR1 is SGHRS, CDR2 YFSETQ, per germline. The CDR3 covers 13 residues. V was clipped by 5 bases and J by 5 bases; unmatched bases: 3. The CDR3 here is CASRDRLTGELFF. The CDR3 nucleotides read TGCGCCAGCAGGGACAGGTTAACCGGGGAGCTGTTTTTT.

This sequence joins TRBV7-8 and TRBJ2-7; 7 bases map to TRBD1. The CDR3 loop spans 13 amino acids. V trimming: 8 bases; J trimming: 2 bases; junction bases outside the gene matches: 6. In germline, CDR1 is SGHVS, CDR2 FQNEAQ. CDR3 protein: CASSRGQTYEQYF. The CDR3 bases are TGTGCCAGCTCCCGGGGACAGACCTACGAGCAGTACTTC.

The chain couples TRBV19 to TRBJ2-7, with 7 bases fitting TRBD2. V lost 8 bases, J lost 0 bases, and 4 bases stayed unmatched. Germline assignment: CDR1 LNHDA and CDR2 SQIVND (reference sequence). The CDR3 has 13 amino acids. The CDR3 nucleotides read TGTGCCAGTCAACGGGGGGACTCCTACGAGCAGTACTTC. This gives the protein CASQRGDSYEQYF.

The chain recombines TRBV29-1 with TRBJ1-1; D is unclear. V was shortened by 7 bases and J by 1 base, with 10 bases between the two germline ends. The germline V gene encodes CDR1 SQVTM and CDR2 ANQGSEA. This CDR3 region has 12 residues. The CDR3 loop reads CSAKQTNTEAFF. DNA of the CDR3: TGCAGCGCAAAACAAACGAACACTGAAGCTTTCTTT.

As for this clone: Other DNA sequences in the same sample also yield this CDR3. The rearrangement joins TRBV2 to TRBJ2-2, with no clear D. This CDR3 has 14 amino acids. CDR1 is SNHLY and CDR2 is FYNNEI in the germline V gene. V was clipped by 2 bases and J by 1 base, with 5 bases between them. The CDR3 DNA reads TGTGCCAGCAGTGAACGGAGGAACACCGGGGAGCTGTTTTTT. Translation gives CASSERRNTGELFF.

This rearrangement joins TRBV18 to TRBJ1-5; tentatively, D is TRBD1 (5 bases). Germline assignment: CDR1 KGHSH and CDR2 LQKENI. V lost 6 bases, J lost 5 bases, and 11 bases lay in between. The CDR3 spans 13 residues. The CDR3 bases are TGTGCCAGCTCCCGACAGTGGGATCAGCCCCAGCATTTT. It codes for CASSRQWDQPQHF. Variable domain in full (rest from reference TRBV18 and TRBJ1-5): NAGVMQNPRHLVRRRGQEARLRCSPMKGHSHVYWYRQLPEEGLKFMVYLQKENIIDESGMPKERFSAEFPKEGPSILRIQQVVRGDSAAYFCASSRQWDQPQHFGDGTRLSIL.

The chain combines TRBV29-1 with TRBJ2-7, with TRBD1 matching over 7 bases. This CDR3 spans 12 amino acids. Trimming removed 4 bases from V and 5 bases from J; junction bases left unmatched: 5. The germline gives CDR1 SQVTM, CDR2 ANQGSEA. CDR3 nucleotide sequence: TGCAGCGTTGGAAGGGGGCAAGACGAGCAGTACTTC. It specifies CSVGRGQDEQYF.

The J gene is TRBJ2-7, the V gene TRBV18; 11 bases line up with TRBD1. The CDR3 covers 15 residues. V lost 3 bases and J lost 5; bases outside the gene matches: 6. Germline lookup yields CDR1 KGHSH and CDR2 LQKENI. CDR3 region: CASSPGQGAFDEQYF. Here the CDR3 DNA reads TGTGCCAGCTCACCCGGACAGGGGGCCTTTGACGAGCAGTACTTC.

J is TRBJ2-2 and V is TRBV5-1, with 11 bases matching TRBD2. V lost 2 bases and J lost 7; bases outside the gene matches: 7. The CDR3 totals 16 residues. Germline CDR1 reads SGHRS; CDR2 reads YFSETQ. CDR3 in amino acids: CASSFGVAGGDGELFF. As DNA, the CDR3 is TGCGCCAGCAGCTTTGGAGTAGCGGGAGGGGACGGGGAGCTGTTTTTT.

The chain has TRBV19 and TRBJ2-2; TRBD2 matches at 8 bases. Germline V gives CDR1 LNHDA, CDR2 SQIVND (reference sequence). V lost 8 bases and J lost 5; bases outside the gene matches: 7. CDR3 length equals 14 residues. The CDR3 region is CASGGGQGTGELFF. The CDR3 nucleotides read TGTGCCAGTGGCGGGGGGCAGGGGACCGGGGAGCTGTTTTTT. Together with reference TRBV19 and TRBJ2-2, the CDR3 gives the full variable domain: DGGITQSPKYLFRKEGQNVTLSCEQNLNHDAMYWYRQDPGQGLRLIYYSQIVNDFQKGDIAEGYSVSREKKESFPLTVTSAQKNPTAFYLCASGGGQGTGELFFGEGSRLTVL.

This rearrangement joins TRBV6-4 to TRBJ2-6; tentative D call: TRBD1 (5 bases). Trimming left V 6 bases short and J 2 bases short, with 8 bases between. Germline values: CDR1 MRHNA, CDR2 SNTAGT. This CDR3 contains 14 residues. CDR3 bases: TGTGCCAGCAGCCCGACAGCTGGGGCCAACGTCCTGACTTTC. Encoded protein: CASSPTAGANVLTF.

The chain joins TRBV7-2 to TRBJ2-7; 8 bases fit TRBD2. The CDR3 runs 15 residues. Germline loops: CDR1 SGHTA, CDR2 FQGNSA. Germline trimming cut 1 base from V and 0 bases from J; bases unmatched to any gene: 2. As DNA, the CDR3 is TGTGCCAGCAGCTTAGGCGGGACTAGCTCCTACGAGCAGTACTTC. Translated: CASSLGGTSSYEQYF.

The J gene is TRBJ2-1, the V gene TRBV6-5; 7 nucleotides match TRBD2. The germline V gene has CDR1 MNHEY and CDR2 SVGAGI. The V gene end was trimmed by 5 bases and the J gene end by 7 bases; junction bases not matched to a gene: 11. The CDR3 spans 15 residues. DNA for the CDR3: TGTGCCAGCAGTCGTAGCGGACTAGATCTTAATGAGCAGTTCTTC. It codes for CASSRSGLDLNEQFF.

This chain uses TRBV19 with TRBJ1-1; the match to TRBD1 covers 10 bases. The trim removed 5 bases at V and 1 base at J, leaving 10 bases unmatched. Germline CDR1 and CDR2: LNHDA and SQIVND (reference sequence). The CDR3 covers 17 residues. Here the CDR3 reads CASSPAGTGVRNTEAFF. CDR3 nucleotides: TGTGCCAGTAGTCCAGCCGGGACAGGGGTTCGGAACACTGAAGCTTTCTTT.

V usage is TRBV7-8 and J usage is TRBJ2-7; 11 bases match TRBD2. Germline V gene lookup returns CDR1 SGHVS and CDR2 FQNEAQ. V shed 5 bases, J shed 3 bases, and the junction held 6 bases outside the gene matches. The CDR3 is made up of 15 amino acids. Here the CDR3 reads CASSISGRALYEQYF. The CDR3 DNA follows: TGTGCCAGCAGCATTAGCGGGAGGGCCCTCTACGAGCAGTACTTC.

The chain is built from TRBV6-5 and TRBJ1-1; 9 nucleotides align to TRBD1. The CDR3 sequence is 14 residues long. The trim removed 6 bases at V and 2 bases at J, leaving 4 bases unmatched. The germline CDR1 and CDR2 sequences are MNHEY and SVGAGI. CDR3 sequence: CASRPGQGNTEAFF. The CDR3 DNA reads as TGTGCCAGCAGACCGGGACAGGGAAACACTGAAGCTTTCTTT.